This is a list of T cell receptor beta chains from one sample in a study of blood T cell repertoires in COVID-19. The method was immunoSEQ multiplex PCR; TCRdb's version includes in-frame clones alone and lacks a portion of them. The table lists approximately 400,000 clones, 80% to 95% of them singletons. Specimen: PBMCs or T cells enriched from blood (not recorded which). These receptors all come from a woman aged 40 to 50 who had been exposed to COVID-19. Both conserved end residues are part of each CDR3. Fields, in order: D gene, clone size, J gene, V gene, CDR3 DNA, CDR3 protein. D genes are given only for firm matches. Clone size, where shown, is once, few, many, or a class for clones that have expanded.

>TRBD2|-|TRBJ2-3|TRBV19
TGTGCCAGTAAGGGATACGCGGGGGGGTCAAGGACCACAGATACGCAGTATTTT
CASKGYAGGSRTTDTQYF
>-|-|TRBJ2-7|TRBV14
TGTGCCAGCAGCCCAGCGGGCGGTTACGAGCAGTACTTC
CASSPAGGYEQYF
>-|-|TRBJ2-1|TRBV7-6
TGTGCCAGCGTCCCCCGGGGGGCCCCAAGTGAGCAGTTCTTC
CASVPRGAPSEQFF
>-|-|TRBJ1-5|TRBV19
TGTGCCAGTAGTCCCCTTAGCAATCAGCCCCAGCATTTT
CASSPLSNQPQHF
>TRBD2|-|TRBJ2-7|TRBV6-2/TRBV6-3
TGTGCCAGCAGTTACCGAGGGACTAGCGGATATTCCTACGAGCAGTACTTC
CASSYRGTSGYSYEQYF
>-|-|TRBJ1-2|TRBV7-2
TGTGCCAGCAGCCCCGGGACCGCGGGGCCCTATGGCTACACCTTC
CASSPGTAGPYGYTF
>-|-|TRBJ1-2|TRBV19
TGTGCCAGTGGCCCCCTCTATGGCTACACCTTC
CASGPLYGYTF
>TRBD1|-|TRBJ2-1|TRBV5-1
TGCGCCAGCAGACGACAGGGGGAATACAATGAGCAGTTCTTC
CASRRQGEYNEQFF
>TRBD1|once|TRBJ1-5|TRBV4-3
TGCGCCAGCAGCCAAGGGACAGGGGAAAGCAATCAGCCCCAGCATTTT
CASSQGTGESNQPQHF
>-|-|TRBJ1-3|TRBV3-1/TRBV3-2
TGTGCCAGCAGACCTATGGACAGATTAGGAAACACCATATATTTT
CASRPMDRLGNTIYF
>-|-|TRBJ1-5|TRBV5-8
TGTGCCAGCAGCTCCGGACAGCACTCGGGCCGGAATCAGCCCCAGCATTTT
CASSSGQHSGRNQPQHF
>TRBD2|-|TRBJ2-2|TRBV19
TGTGCCAGTAGTATAAGTCTAGCGGGATTCACCGGGGAGCTGTTTTTT
CASSISLAGFTGELFF
>-|-|TRBJ1-2|TRBV21-1
TGTGCCAGCAGCTACGGTAGAGGGGGATATGGCTACACCTTC
CASSYGRGGYGYTF
>TRBD1|-|TRBJ2-7|TRBV19
TGTGCCAGTAGTATAAAGGGACAGTCCTACGAGCAGTACTTC
CASSIKGQSYEQYF
>TRBD1|few|TRBJ1-1|TRBV27
TGTGCCAGCAACCCGGGACAGAGGAACACTGAAGCTTTCTTT
CASNPGQRNTEAFF
>TRBD1|-|TRBJ1-4|TRBV19
TGTGCCAGTAGTATTCATCCCTCGGACAGGTCCCCAACTAATGAAAAACTGTTTTTT
CASSIHPSDRSPTNEKLFF
>TRBD1|-|TRBJ2-7|TRBV7-9
TGTGCCAGCAGCTTTTTTCGACAGGGGGTTGACCACGAGCAGTACTTC
CASSFFRQGVDHEQYF
>TRBD2|-|TRBJ2-5|TRBV19
TGTGCCAGTAGGCTTGGACTAGCGGGACCAGAGACCCAGTACTTC
CASRLGLAGPETQYF
>TRBD1|once|TRBJ1-2|TRBV30
TGTGCCTGGAGGGGACCAGCGACAGGGCCCTATGGCTACACCTTC
CAWRGPATGPYGYTF
>TRBD1|-|TRBJ2-3|TRBV5-1
TGCGCCAGCAGCTTGGGGGACAGGGAGGATACGCAGTATTTT
CASSLGDREDTQYF
>TRBD2|-|TRBJ2-7|TRBV5-1
TGCGCCCCACCCCTGACTAGCGGGGGGTCGAGCTCCTACGAGCAGTACTTC
CAPPLTSGGSSSYEQYF
>TRBD1|-|TRBJ1-3|TRBV7-6
TGTGCCAGCAGCTTAGGGGACAGGGGGCGAACTGGAAACACCATATATTTT
CASSLGDRGRTGNTIYF